A few counts support the clone carrying this T cell receptor beta chain. Its antigen is as yet unknown. The data were obtained in a study of T cell repertoires in cytomegalovirus infection. Study as a whole: Based on public TCR beta signatures, there were indications of CMV infection and of a matching HLA type. Overall study findings and caveats: Cumulative frequency of public TCR beta families picked out carriers of CMV plus the relevant HLA. CMV-specific TCR beta clonotypes restricted by HLA-C dominated the ex vivo response.

TCRdb reprocessed the reads via MiXCR and lists one record per CDR3 protein. The data contain 200,000 to 300,000 distinct CDR3 sequences, roughly 12% of them singletons. J gave up 7 bases and V 5 bases, and 2 bases lay outside the gene matches. The CDR3 totals 14 residues. The clonotype comes from a human donor in good health (CMV status not recorded). Some clones in this sample may be carry-over from other donors' samples. Material: PBMCs. The chain is built from TRBV12-3 or TRBV12-4 and TRBJ1-6; 10 bases are a match to TRBD1. The chain's CDR3 is CASSMTGGNSPLHF. CDR3 DNA: TGTGCCAGCAGTATGACAGGGGGCAATTCACCCCTCCACTTT.